Below, one T cell receptor (beta chain) is given with its context. Its antigen is still unknown. This sample is part of a study of cytomegalovirus exposure and HLA in healthy donors. Broader study findings: Follow-up analysis later connected one missense variant in DCLRE1C with trimming of TCR beta V- and J-genes. Later analysis placed DRB1 highest and HLA-C lowest in TCR association rates, which differed by HLA locus. Available immune exposure information covered CMV serostatus only.

Germline V lookup: CDR1 GTSNPN, CDR2 SVGIG (reference sequence). Trimming at V came to 2 bases and at J to 2 bases, leaving 11 bases not matched to a gene. The CDR3 length is 16 residues. With 60 Vbeta and 13 Jbeta primers, the PCR was carried out. Produced via immunoSEQ multiplex PCR; TCRdb's table is partial and in-frame only. The sample has under 200,000 clones, roughly 87% seen once. The sample consisted of PBMCs. V gene TRBV30 combines with J gene TRBJ1-2; 7 bases agree with TRBD1. This clonotype originated in a girl aged 5 to 17 in good health and CMV-seropositive. CDR3 in DNA: TGTGCCTGGAGTAGTTCACGGGACAGATTAAACTATGGCTACACCTTC. Its translation is CAWSSSRDRLNYGYTF.